Below, 31 T cell receptor beta chains from the same sample are listed, as sequenced in a study of blood T cells in healthy people across ages. A second roughly 6 to 12 cycle PCR used barcoded and J-beta primers. In TCRdb, the 5' RACE reads were re-called with MiXCR into one record per CDR3 protein. In the table there are about 1.4 million distinct CDR3 sequences, roughly 59% of which are singletons. The sample was blood. The receptors were sampled from a man aged 18 to 30 in good health.

This chain joins TRBV27 and TRBJ2-7, with D possibly TRBD1 on 6 matching bases. The CDR3 consists of 14 residues. V was cut by 2 bases and J by 5 bases, with 13 bases left in between. CDR1 and CDR2 (germline): MNHEY, SMNVEV (reference sequence). For the CDR3, the DNA is TGTGCCAGCAGTTTAACGCAGGGGCCCCACGAGCAGTACTTC. Protein sequence: CASSLTQGPHEQYF.

This clonotype has a handful of counts. The chain employs TRBV20-1 and TRBJ2-7; D is perhaps TRBD1 or TRBD2 (6 bases each). Germline CDR1 DFQATT, CDR2 SNEGSKA (reference sequence). V lost 1 base, J lost 7 bases, and 29 bases lay in between. The CDR3 consists of 18 residues. The CDR3 sequence: CSARGGIGGGPFSNEQYF. The CDR3 DNA sequence: TGCAGTGCTAGAGGCGGAATCGGAGGGGGGCCGTTCTCCAATGAGCAGTACTTC.

This clonotype has just a few counts. The gene calls are TRBV4-1 and TRBJ2-7; TRBD1 matches 10 bases. Germline V gene lookup returns CDR1 MGHRA and CDR2 YSYEKL. The CDR3 extends over 14 amino acids. J was trimmed by 2 bases and V by 8 bases; bases with no gene match: 6. The CDR3 DNA follows: TGCGCCAGCGGAGTAGGACAGGGGGCCTACGAGCAGTACTTC. This sequence encodes CASGVGQGAYEQYF.

This clonotype was observed a few times. This chain connects TRBV6-5 to TRBJ2-1; D is unclear. This CDR3 has 12 amino acids. The V gene lost 10 bases and the J gene lost 9 bases, with 16 bases spanning the gap. Germline-derived CDR1 and CDR2 are MNHEY and SVGAGI. The CDR3: CAIQTCPSEQFF. The CDR3 region has the DNA TGTGCCATCCAGACTTGCCCCAGTGAGCAGTTCTTC.

The chain joins TRBV12-3 or TRBV12-4 to TRBJ2-7; D possibly uses TRBD1 or TRBD2 (5 bases each). Trimming stripped 4 bases from V and 2 bases from J, with 9 bases between. This CDR3 is built from 13 residues. The CDR3 bases are TGTGCCAGCAGTTGGGACGTCACCTACGAGCAGTACTTC. Its translation: CASSWDVTYEQYF.

V gene TRBV3-1 combines with J gene TRBJ2-7; D possibly corresponds to TRBD2 (5 bases). Germline lookup yields CDR1 LGHDT and CDR2 YNNKEL (reference sequence). The V gene lost 4 bases and the J gene lost 3 bases, with 19 bases spanning the gap. The length of the CDR3 is 16 residues. This chain's CDR3 is CASSPPLVGARYEQYF. The CDR3 DNA follows: TGTGCCAGCAGCCCTCCCCTCGTGGGAGCTCGCTACGAGCAGTACTTC.

This clonotype was seen ten or more times. The junction and the germline gene differ at one end; a read error may be behind it. This sequence joins TRBV12-3 or TRBV12-4 and TRBJ1-4, with D hard to call. The CDR3 has 11 residues. CDR3 coding DNA: TGCGCCAGCAGCCTTAATGAAAAACTGTTTTTT. Its translation is CASSLNEKLFF.

Only a few counts were recorded for this clonotype. The chain has TRBV6-5 and TRBJ2-4; the D is unclear. This CDR3 has 15 residues. From germline, CDR1 is MNHEY and CDR2 SVGAGI. Trimming cost V 6 bases and J 2 bases, with 14 bases left between them. CDR3 sequence: CASSLKDQTKNIQYF. CDR3 sequence (DNA): TGTGCCAGCAGCCTCAAGGACCAAACCAAAAACATTCAGTACTTC.

This rearrangement joins TRBV10-3 to TRBJ2-7; no reliable D call. Trimming took 3 bases from V and 0 from J, leaving 9 bases between them. CDR3 size: 14 residues. Germline CDR1 reads ENHRY; CDR2 reads SYGVKD. In DNA form, the CDR3 reads TGTGCCATCAGTGATCGAGTGAGCTCCTACGAGCAGTACTTC. This encodes CAISDRVSSYEQYF.

The table lists this clonotype with a few counts. V usage is TRBV6-2 or TRBV6-3 and J usage is TRBJ2-3, with D tentatively TRBD2 (5 bases). Between the trimmed V and J ends, which lost 7 bases and 4 bases, there was a span of 18 bases. This CDR3 spans 15 amino acids. Germline-derived CDR1 and CDR2 are MNHEY and SVGEGT. The DNA for the CDR3 is TGTGCCAGCACCCTCCTCGGACTTTCGGCAGATACGCAGTATTTT. It is translated as CASTLLGLSADTQYF.

The chain combines TRBV14 with TRBJ2-4; D gene ambiguous. The CDR3 is made up of 12 amino acids. Between the trimmed V and J ends, which lost 3 bases and 7 bases, there was a span of 7 bases. Germline assignment: CDR1 SGHDN and CDR2 FVKESK. The CDR3 region is CASSQLDNIQYF. As DNA, the CDR3 is TGTGCCAGCAGCCAGCTGGATAACATTCAGTACTTC.

The J gene is TRBJ1-4, the V gene TRBV7-9; TRBD1 might be the D (6 bases). Germline assignment: CDR1 SEHNR and CDR2 FQNEAQ (reference sequence). This CDR3 is built from 15 residues. Trimming shortened V by 2 bases and J by 8 bases, and 15 bases separated the two germline ends. In DNA, the CDR3 is TGTGCCAGCAGCTTATGGGGGGGGCGCGACGAAAAACTGTTTTTT. Translating it yields CASSLWGGRDEKLFF.

J is TRBJ2-6 and V is TRBV24-1; D is undetermined. Deletions cut 1 base from V and 0 bases from J, with 0 bases between. The CDR3 totals 14 residues. Germline lookup yields CDR1 KGHDR and CDR2 SFDVKD. The CDR3 DNA reads TGTGCCACCAGTGATTTCTCTGGGGCCAACGTCCTGACTTTC. Translated: CATSDFSGANVLTF.

This chain links TRBV3-1 with TRBJ2-3; 9 bases fit TRBD1. The length of the CDR3 is 15 residues. Germline CDR1 reads LGHDT; CDR2 reads YNNKEL (reference sequence). The J segment lost 3 bases and the V segment lost 2 bases, leaving 3 bases of the junction unmatched. DNA of the CDR3: TGTGCCAGCAGCCAATCCGGGACAGGGACAGATACGCAGTATTTT. Protein product: CASSQSGTGTDTQYF.

This rearrangement joins TRBV4-3 to TRBJ2-3; D unclear. Germline CDR1 reads LGHNA; CDR2 reads YSLEER. The CDR3 totals 14 residues. V dropped 0 bases and J dropped 4 bases, with 8 bases sitting between them. The CDR3 DNA is TGCGCCAGCAGCCAAGAGTTATACTCAGATACGCAGTATTTT. Translated: CASSQELYSDTQYF.

The J gene is TRBJ2-3, the V gene TRBV4-3; unclear D gene. In germline, CDR1 is LGHNA, CDR2 YSLEER. This CDR3 spans 15 amino acids. V was cut by 4 bases and J by 6 bases, with 17 bases left in between. CDR3 DNA: TGCGCCAGCAGCCTAAACTACCACCGGTCCGATACGCAGTATTTT. Amino acids: CASSLNYHRSDTQYF.

The V call is TRBV2, the J call TRBJ2-7; D may be TRBD1 (6 bases). This CDR3 is built from 14 residues. Deletions cut 6 bases from V and 3 bases from J, with 15 bases between. Germline V CDR1 and CDR2: SNHLY, FYNNEI. CDR3 bases: TGTGCCAGCAGCGCATTCGAGACAGGCTACGAGCAGTACTTC. Its protein product is CASSAFETGYEQYF.

This rearrangement joins TRBV7-9 to TRBJ2-5; D possibly corresponds to TRBD1 (5 bases). There are 15 residues in the CDR3. Germline CDR1 reads SEHNR; CDR2 reads FQNEAQ (reference sequence). With 2 bases removed from V and 0 bases from J, the gap between germline ends came to 10 bases. The CDR3 protein is CASSLRGSNQETQYF. The CDR3 DNA reads TGTGCCAGCAGCTTAAGGGGCAGTAACCAAGAGACCCAGTACTTC.

In DNA, the CDR3 is TGTGCCATCAGTGATGGCGATAGAATGGAAAAACTGTTTTTT. It translates to CAISDGDRMEKLFF. The chain combines TRBV10-3 with TRBJ1-4; D not resolved. The length of the CDR3 is 14 residues. Trimming took off 3 bases at V and 8 bases at J, with 13 bases between the two ends. Germline assignment: CDR1 ENHRY and CDR2 SYGVKD.

The chain employs TRBV5-1 and TRBJ2-1, with no clear D. Deletions cut 0 bases from V and 4 bases from J, with 8 bases between. This CDR3 spans 14 amino acids. The germline gives CDR1 SGHRS, CDR2 YFSETQ. The CDR3 DNA follows: TGCGCCAGCAGCTTGGAGGGCCCTTACAATGAGCAGTTCTTC. It specifies CASSLEGPYNEQFF.

The chain recombines TRBV5-1 with TRBJ2-7; 10 bases agree with TRBD2. V lost 0 bases to trimming and J lost 3 bases; unmatched junction nucleotides: 6. There are 16 residues in the CDR3. Looked up from germline, CDR1 is SGHRS and CDR2 is YFSETQ. CDR3 nucleotide sequence: TGCGCCAGCAGCTTGGGTTGGCTAGCGGGAGTCTACGAGCAGTACTTC. As protein: CASSLGWLAGVYEQYF.

This chain connects TRBV25-1 to TRBJ2-6; TRBD1 matches at 7 bases. Germline lookup yields CDR1 MGHDK and CDR2 SYGVNS. The V segment lost 3 bases and the J segment 1 base; nucleotides outside the gene matches: 6. The CDR3 extends over 17 amino acids. The CDR3 loop reads CASSDRLQGSGANVLTF. DNA for the CDR3: TGTGCCAGCAGTGATAGGTTACAGGGGTCTGGGGCCAACGTCCTGACTTTC.

The chain combines TRBV20-1 with TRBJ2-1; either TRBD1 or TRBD2 may supply D (5 bases each). Trimming removed 6 bases at V and 8 bases at J, with 11 bases between. This CDR3 has 11 residues. From germline, CDR1 is DFQATT and CDR2 SNEGSKA (reference sequence). This chain's CDR3 is CSAIGTHEQFF. The CDR3 coding sequence is TGCAGTGCAATAGGGACGCATGAGCAGTTCTTC.

The chain employs TRBV29-1 and TRBJ1-1; D remains ambiguous. Germline V gene data show CDR1 as SQVTM and CDR2 as ANQGSEA. Trimming took 4 bases from V and 3 from J, leaving 12 bases between them. This CDR3 has 13 amino acids. The DNA for the CDR3 is TGCAGCGTTGCCAGCCACAGAGACACTGAAGCTTTCTTT. It translates to CSVASHRDTEAFF.

This chain links TRBV29-1 with TRBJ2-3, with TRBD1 matching 8 bases. The CDR3 has 12 residues. V shed 5 bases, J shed 7 bases, and the junction held 5 bases outside the gene matches. CDR1 and CDR2 (germline): SQVTM, ANQGSEA. The CDR3 nucleotides read TGCAGCGTTAGGCAGGGGGCAAATACGCAGTATTTT. It translates to CSVRQGANTQYF.

The rearrangement links TRBV6-2 or TRBV6-3 to TRBJ2-1; D not resolved. The CDR3 runs to 11 residues. With 3 bases removed from V and 10 bases from J, the gap between germline ends came to 7 bases. Germline lookup yields CDR1 MNHEY and CDR2 SVGEGT. The CDR3 protein is CASSYLAEQFF. CDR3 DNA: TGTGCCAGCAGTTATCTGGCAGAGCAGTTCTTC.

Here the CDR3 reads CASSQSGLRSNEQFF. DNA for the CDR3: TGCGCCAGCAGCCAATCTGGACTGAGAAGTAATGAGCAGTTCTTC. The chain carries TRBV4-1 and TRBJ2-1; D may be TRBD2 (5 bases). The germline V and J ends were trimmed by 2 bases and 7 bases, with 15 bases remaining between them. Per the germline V gene, CDR1 is MGHRA and CDR2 is YSYEKL. CDR3 length: 15 amino acids.

This clonotype was counted only a few times. The chain is built from TRBV29-1 and TRBJ1-6; D not certain. The CDR3 extends over 15 amino acids. Germline V gene lookup returns CDR1 SQVTM and CDR2 ANQGSEA. With 0 bases removed from V and 12 bases from J, the gap between germline ends came to 18 bases. CDR3: CSVEDHPGNQEPLHF. CDR3 in DNA: TGCAGCGTTGAAGATCATCCGGGCAACCAAGAACCCCTCCACTTT. Full variable domain (remainder filled in from reference TRBV29-1 and TRBJ1-6): SAVISQKPSRDICQRGTSLTIQCQVDSQVTMMFWYRQQPGQSLTLIATANQGSEATYESGFVIDKFPISRPNLTFSTLTVSNMSPEDSSIYLCSVEDHPGNQEPLHFGNGTRLTVT.

The V gene is TRBV20-1, the J gene TRBJ2-7; the match to TRBD2 covers 7 bases. Germline trimming cut 3 bases from V and 3 bases from J; bases unmatched to any gene: 8. CDR3 size: 14 residues. CDR1 is DFQATT, CDR2 SNEGSKA, per germline (reference sequence). CDR3 sequence: CSASGLAVYYEQYF. The CDR3 bases are TGCAGTGCTAGTGGGCTAGCGGTCTACTACGAGCAGTACTTC.

This CDR3 reads CASSYSMETSGGKAQYF. In DNA form, the CDR3 reads TGTGCCAGCAGTTACTCGATGGAGACTAGCGGGGGGAAGGCGCAGTATTTT. The chain uses TRBV6-6 and TRBJ2-3, with TRBD2 identical over 13 bases. The V gene end was trimmed by 0 bases and the J gene end by 10 bases; junction bases not matched to a gene: 10. The CDR3 contains 17 residues. Per the germline V gene, CDR1 is MNHNY and CDR2 is SVGAGI (reference sequence).

This chain connects TRBV24-1 to TRBJ2-2; D gene ambiguous. The germline V gene has CDR1 KGHDR and CDR2 SFDVKD. V was cut by 3 bases and J by 0 bases, with 7 bases left in between. The length of the CDR3 is 15 residues. CDR3 amino acids: CATSDPRANTGELFF. The CDR3 DNA reads as TGTGCCACCAGTGATCCGCGTGCGAACACCGGGGAGCTGTTTTTT.